This TCR beta chain was captured by sequencing in a study of T cells after yellow fever vaccination. Study context: The authors prepared low-cell-number fractions using SMART-Seq v4 Ultra Low Input. Study-level points and caveats: At 95% to 97% for CD4 and about 91% for CD8, most primary-vaccination clones showed up again after the booster. Weaker, the secondary response had a peak occurring faster, on day 5 versus 15.

TCRdb recomputed calls from the 5' RACE reads with MiXCR, one row per CDR3 protein. The sample records some 420,000 distinct CDR3 sequences, approximately 18% being singletons. This clonotype appeared a few times. Its antigen is not identified. The V gene lost 4 bases and the J gene lost 7 bases, with 17 bases spanning the gap. The CDR3 is made up of 14 amino acids. The germline V gene encodes CDR1 ENHRY and CDR2 SYGVKD. Sequencing used PBMCs, obtained before the yellow fever booster vaccination. The chain couples TRBV10-3 to TRBJ2-7; D is perhaps TRBD2 (5 bases). The TCR originated in a man aged 18-30 years who received the YFV17D yellow fever vaccine. The CDR3 sequence is CAISARELTEEQYF. The CDR3 coding sequence is TGTGCCATCAGTGCTAGGGAGTTGACGGAAGAGCAGTACTTC.